The 28 T cell receptor beta chains below come from one sample, sequenced in a study of control samples from healthy donors and cancer patients. Clones were sequenced by immunoSEQ multiplex PCR, and TCRdb holds only the in-frame ones, with some missing. The sample contains approximately 150,000 clones, around 94% of which appear only once. What was sequenced was blood. The receptors stem from a woman aged 18-29 years in good health.

J is TRBJ2-7 and V is TRBV18, with 11 bases identical to TRBD2. After removal of 3 bases from V and 2 bases from J, the junction contained 9 bases not matched to a gene. Germline V gene sequence: CDR1 KGHSH, CDR2 LQKENI. The length of the CDR3 is 17 residues. The CDR3 DNA follows: TGTGCCAGCTCACCTACTAGCGGGGGACCATGGCCCTACGAGCAGTACTTC. Its protein product is CASSPTSGGPWPYEQYF.

This clone appeared once. This chain links TRBV6-2 or TRBV6-3 with TRBJ2-7, with 7 nucleotides matching TRBD1. The CDR3 consists of 14 residues. The ends lost 3 bases at V and 2 bases at J; junction bases unmatched: 4. Per germline, CDR1 MNHEY and CDR2 SVGEGT. CDR3 coding DNA: TGTGCCAGCAGTTATGGGACAGAGACCTACGAGCAGTACTTC. Translated: CASSYGTETYEQYF.

V and J are TRBV10-2 and TRBJ1-3; unclear D gene. V shed 3 bases and J shed 0 bases, with 6 bases lying between them. CDR1 and CDR2 from the germline V gene are WSHSY and SAAADI. This CDR3 comprises 14 residues. CDR3 sequence reads: CASSDPFSGNTIYF. The DNA for the CDR3 is TGCGCCAGCAGTGACCCGTTCTCTGGAAACACCATATATTTT.

The V gene is TRBV4-2, the J gene TRBJ2-1; 14 nucleotides align to TRBD2. Trimming took 2 bases from V and 7 from J; bases not matched to a gene: 7. This CDR3 is 17 amino acids long. CDR1 is LGHNA, CDR2 YNFKEQ, per germline. The CDR3 nucleotides are TGTGCCAGCAGCCAACACGGGGGGACTAGCGGGAGTAATGAGCAGTTCTTC. Its translation is CASSQHGGTSGSNEQFF.

The chain has TRBV6-5 and TRBJ1-2; 8 bases are a match to TRBD1. Germline V gene data show CDR1 as MNHEY and CDR2 as SVGAGI. The CDR3 consists of 15 residues. Trimming removed 5 bases from V and 2 bases from J; junction bases left unmatched: 7. The DNA of the CDR3 is TGTGCCAGCAGTCGGACAGGGAAGGCCAACTATGGCTACACCTTC. It is translated as CASSRTGKANYGYTF.

This chain connects TRBV10-1 to TRBJ2-7, with a tentative D call TRBD1 (6 bases). CDR1 is WNHNN and CDR2 is SYGVQD in the germline V gene (reference sequence). This CDR3 is built from 15 residues. The V and J ends lost 10 bases and 2 bases respectively, with 21 bases between them. The CDR3: CATHTIDRFPYEQYF. The CDR3 bases are TGCGCCACCCACACCATTGACAGGTTCCCCTACGAGCAGTACTTC.

The count of this clone is one. The chain carries TRBV12-3 or TRBV12-4 and TRBJ2-4; the D is unclear. CDR3 length: 11 residues. Trimming shortened V by 6 bases and J by 4 bases, and 4 bases separated the two germline ends. The CDR3, as DNA: TGTGCCAGCAGCCAGAAAAACATTCAGTACTTC. It translates to CASSQKNIQYF.

The gene calls are TRBV4-2 and TRBJ2-4; D remains unclear. Trimming took 0 bases from V and 8 from J, leaving 11 bases between them. Germline V gene lookup returns CDR1 LGHNA and CDR2 YNFKEQ. CDR3 length equals 14 residues. The DNA for the CDR3 is TGTGCCAGCAGCCAAGAGATACTTGTCGACATTCAGTACTTC. As protein: CASSQEILVDIQYF.

In the case of this clone: Other DNA sequences in the sample encode the same CDR3. V usage is TRBV18 and J usage is TRBJ1-5; the D gene is possibly TRBD1 (5 bases). Germline V gene lookup returns CDR1 KGHSH and CDR2 LQKENI. V gave up 3 bases and J gave up 2 bases, with 11 bases separating them. The CDR3 runs 15 residues. CDR3 sequence (DNA): TGTGCCAGCTCACCCCGAGGGGATGGCAATCAGCCCCAGCATTTT. It is translated as CASSPRGDGNQPQHF. The full variable domain, its missing parts supplied by reference TRBV18 and TRBJ1-5, is NAGVMQNPRHLVRRRGQEARLRCSPMKGHSHVYWYRQLPEEGLKFMVYLQKENIIDESGMPKERFSAEFPKEGPSILRIQQVVRGDSAAYFCASSPRGDGNQPQHFGDGTRLSIL.

The chain joins TRBV11-2 to TRBJ2-2; TRBD2 matches 14 bases. The germline V gene encodes CDR1 SGHAT and CDR2 FQNNGV. The CDR3 is made up of 16 amino acids. V trimming: 5 bases; J trimming: 6 bases; junction bases outside the gene matches: 5. CDR3 region: CASSPGLAGEAGELFF. CDR3 bases: TGTGCCAGCAGCCCGGGACTAGCGGGAGAGGCCGGGGAGCTGTTTTTT. Variable domain in full (rest from reference TRBV11-2 and TRBJ2-2): EAGVAQSPRYKIIEKRQSVAFWCNPISGHATLYWYQQILGQGPKLLIQFQNNGVVDDSQLPKDRFSAERLKGVDSTLKIQPAKLEDSAVYLCASSPGLAGEAGELFFGEGSRLTVL.

This chain connects TRBV3-1 (or the pseudogene TRBV3-2) to TRBJ2-7; 10 bases agree with TRBD2. The V segment lost 0 bases and the J segment 5 bases; nucleotides outside the gene matches: 4. The germline V gene has CDR1 LGHDT and CDR2 YNNKEL (reference sequence). This CDR3 has 15 residues. Here the CDR3 DNA reads TGTGCCAGCAGCCAAGAGACCGGGACTAGCGACGAGCAGTACTTC. Protein product: CASSQETGTSDEQYF.

The chain combines TRBV4-2 with TRBJ2-6, with 8 positions matching TRBD1. V lost 0 bases, J lost 3 bases, and 7 bases stayed unmatched. Germline values: CDR1 LGHNA, CDR2 YNFKEQ. This CDR3 spans 18 amino acids. The chain's CDR3 is CASSQDGRGQVGANVLTF. The CDR3 DNA is TGTGCCAGCAGCCAAGATGGCAGGGGGCAGGTTGGGGCCAACGTCCTGACTTTC.

J is TRBJ1-1 and V is TRBV9, with a possible D match to TRBD1 (5 bases). V was clipped by 3 bases and J by 11 bases, with 26 bases between them. The germline gives CDR1 SGDLS, CDR2 YYNGEE. The CDR3 is 16 amino acids. The CDR3 protein is CASSDGAYSPLKEAFF. CDR3 bases: TGTGCCAGCAGCGATGGGGCTTACAGCCCCCTGAAAGAGGCTTTCTTT.

The chain uses TRBV27 and TRBJ2-7; 11 positions agree with TRBD1. V trimming: 0 bases; J trimming: 4 bases; junction bases outside the gene matches: 8. The length of the CDR3 is 17 residues. Germline loops: CDR1 MNHEY, CDR2 SMNVEV (reference sequence). The CDR3 coding sequence is TGTGCCAGCAGTTTATCCATCCTAGGGACAGGGGGGTACGAGCAGTACTTC. This sequence encodes CASSLSILGTGGYEQYF.

This chain joins TRBV9 and TRBJ2-3; D is unresolved. Germline loops: CDR1 SGDLS, CDR2 YYNGEE. The V end was cut by 0 bases, the J end by 5 bases, with 4 bases between. The CDR3 loop spans 12 amino acids. CDR3: CASSVDLDTQYF. Here the CDR3 DNA reads TGTGCCAGCAGCGTAGATTTAGATACGCAGTATTTT. The full variable domain, its missing parts supplied by reference TRBV9 and TRBJ2-3, is DSGVTQTPKHLITATGQRVTLRCSPRSGDLSVYWYQQSLDQGLQFLIQYYNGEERAKGNILERFSAQQFPDLHSELNLSSLELGDSALYFCASSVDLDTQYFGPGTRLTVL.

This sequence joins TRBV28 and TRBJ1-3; TRBD1 matches at 8 bases. This CDR3 contains 15 residues. V was clipped by 6 bases and J by 2 bases; unmatched bases: 6. Germline V gene data show CDR1 as MDHEN and CDR2 as SYDVKM. In DNA, the CDR3 is TGTGCCAGCAGACGTACAGGGGGGCCTGGAAACACCATATATTTT. Translation gives CASRRTGGPGNTIYF.

The chain employs TRBV10-1 and TRBJ2-3, with 11 bases identical to TRBD2. CDR1 is WNHNN and CDR2 is SYGVQD in the germline V gene (reference sequence). This CDR3 has 17 amino acids. V was pared by 0 bases and J by 3 bases, with 5 bases of the junction left unmatched. The CDR3 DNA follows: TGCGCCAGCAGTGAGTCGTTTAGCGGGAGGGTAACAGATACGCAGTATTTT. This translates into CASSESFSGRVTDTQYF.

The chain employs TRBV6-2 or TRBV6-3 and TRBJ1-1; 8 bases are shared with TRBD1. Trimming at V came to 6 bases and at J to 2 bases, leaving 5 bases not matched to a gene. The germline CDR1 and CDR2 sequences are MNHEY and SVGEGT. CDR3 size: 14 residues. The CDR3 spells CASSDRGPNTEAFF. CDR3 DNA: TGTGCCAGCAGCGACAGGGGTCCCAACACTGAAGCTTTCTTT.

The gene calls are TRBV28 and TRBJ1-1; D is uncertain. V lost 5 bases and J 0 bases, leaving 16 bases between the germline ends. Germline V gene sequence: CDR1 MDHEN, CDR2 SYDVKM. The CDR3 spans 16 residues. The CDR3, as DNA: TGTGCCAGCAGTCCCTCGCAATTGAGCATGAACACTGAAGCTTTCTTT. This encodes CASSPSQLSMNTEAFF.

V is TRBV6-5 and J is TRBJ1-1, with a possible D match to TRBD1 (5 bases). Trimming left V 8 bases short and J 5 bases short, with 9 bases between. The germline CDR1 and CDR2 sequences are MNHEY and SVGAGI. The CDR3 is made up of 11 amino acids. CDR3 sequence reads: CASQGLTEAFF. The CDR3 nucleotides read TGTGCCAGCCAGGGATTAACTGAAGCTTTCTTT.

This rearrangement joins TRBV4-1 to TRBJ2-7, with a possible D match to TRBD2 (7 bases). The germline V and J ends were trimmed by 0 bases and 5 bases, with 20 bases remaining between them. The V gene's germline CDR1 is MGHRA and CDR2 YSYEKL. The CDR3 loop spans 17 amino acids. The CDR3 DNA reads as TGCGCCAGCAGCCAAGAGGAGGGGGAGGGGAGAGCAGACGAGCAGTACTTC. Amino acid sequence: CASSQEEGEGRADEQYF.

This chain uses TRBV6-5 with TRBJ2-7, with TRBD2 identical over 9 bases. The CDR3 loop spans 15 amino acids. Germline trimming cut 4 bases from V and 1 base from J; bases unmatched to any gene: 5. Germline V gene data show CDR1 as MNHEY and CDR2 as SVGAGI. CDR3 sequence reads: CASSSQRGASYEQYF. The CDR3 coding sequence is TGTGCCAGCAGTTCCCAGCGGGGGGCGTCCTACGAGCAGTACTTC.

CDR3 bases: TGTGCCAGCACACAGGGTAGGGATGGCTACACCTTC. Protein sequence: CASTQGRDGYTF. The V gene is TRBV28, the J gene TRBJ1-2; a weak D match, TRBD1 (6 bases). CDR3 length: 12 amino acids. Germline V gives CDR1 MDHEN, CDR2 SYDVKM. V lost 7 bases and J 6 bases, leaving 12 bases between the germline ends.

The V gene is TRBV7-2, the J gene TRBJ2-3; 11 bases line up with TRBD2. Germline CDR1 SGHTA, CDR2 FQGNSA. This CDR3 is built from 15 residues. Trimming cost V 5 bases and J 4 bases; bases outside gene matches: 5. As DNA, the CDR3 is TGTGCCAGCAGCCTAAGTAGCGGGAGGGCAGATACGCAGTATTTT. This codes for CASSLSSGRADTQYF.

The chain couples TRBV5-1 to TRBJ1-6; TRBD1 might be the D (5 bases). The germline V gene encodes CDR1 SGHRS and CDR2 YFSETQ. Between the trimmed V and J ends, which lost 4 bases and 6 bases, there was a span of 11 bases. This CDR3 has 14 amino acids. The CDR3 DNA reads as TGCGCCAGCAGCGAAGATGGGGGTAATTCACCCCTCCACTTT. It translates to CASSEDGGNSPLHF.

The chain recombines TRBV5-1 with TRBJ2-1; 12 bases are a match to TRBD2. V was clipped by 4 bases and J by 10 bases; unmatched bases: 12. CDR1 SGHRS and CDR2 YFSETQ come from the germline V gene. This CDR3 region has 16 residues. In DNA, the CDR3 is TGCGCCAGCAGCGGGCTAGCGGGGGGGCCGAGGAAGGAGCAGTTCTTC. Protein product: CASSGLAGGPRKEQFF.

The chain links TRBV18 to TRBJ1-6; TRBD1 aligns across 8 bases. The V gene end was trimmed by 6 bases and the J gene end by 6 bases; junction bases not matched to a gene: 7. Germline CDR1 KGHSH, CDR2 LQKENI. The CDR3 consists of 15 residues. The CDR3 coding sequence is TGTGCCAGCTCCCAAACAGGGGGATCTAATTCACCCCTCCACTTT. Translated: CASSQTGGSNSPLHF.

V gene TRBV4-2 combines with J gene TRBJ2-3; 12 bases align to TRBD2. J was trimmed by 0 bases and V by 4 bases; bases with no gene match: 8. CDR1 and CDR2 from the germline V gene are LGHNA and YNFKEQ. CDR3 length: 18 residues. The CDR3 is CASSLPTSGGRSTDTQYF. The CDR3 DNA reads as TGTGCCAGCAGCCTACCGACTAGCGGGGGCCGCAGCACAGATACGCAGTATTTT.